This T cell receptor beta chain was sequenced during a study of T cell changes during pregnancy in multiple sclerosis. The table came from immunoSEQ multiplex PCR; TCRdb's copy has only in-frame clones and leaves some out. Of under 35,000 clones in the sample, roughly 90% are singletons; the top ten hold approximately 5.8%. This TCR was recovered from a female donor with multiple sclerosis, enrolled in a pregnancy study. The sequencing here drew on CD8+ T cells from peripheral blood mononuclear cells, taken in the second trimester of pregnancy.

As DNA, the CDR3 is TGTGCCAGTAGTATCAGATGGAGGAATAGCAATCAGCCCCAGCATTTT. It translates to CASSIRWRNSNQPQHF. The rearrangement links TRBV19 to TRBJ1-5; D is undetermined. V was trimmed by 3 bases and J by 0 bases, leaving 12 bases between them. The CDR3 contains 16 residues. CDR1 and CDR2 (germline): LNHDA, SQIVND (reference sequence). Full variable domain (missing parts from reference TRBV19 and TRBJ1-5): DGGITQSPKYLFRKEGQNVTLSCEQNLNHDAMYWYRQDPGQGLRLIYYSQIVNDFQKGDIAEGYSVSREKKESFPLTVTSAQKNPTAFYLCASSIRWRNSNQPQHFGDGTRLSIL.